Included here is one T cell receptor (beta chain) sequence, with context. The antigen remains undetermined. The data were taken from a study of cytomegalovirus exposure and HLA in healthy donors. Study conclusions and caveats: In a later analysis, parvovirus B19, influenza, CMV and Epstein-Barr virus appeared linked to several top co-occurrence clusters. There were reportedly fewer N-insertions in an Asian-associated ancestry cluster than the approximately 670-donor mean, in a later analysis.

Use of 60 Vbeta and 13 Jbeta primers characterized the PCR. This table comes from immunoSEQ multiplex PCR, and its TCRdb copy is limited to in-frame clones, with some not included. Among under 200,000 clones, approximately 78% were seen once, and the ten largest hold around 3.3%. Germline loops: CDR1 SGHTA, CDR2 FQGTGA. The V and J ends lost 5 bases and 0 bases respectively, with 14 bases between them. The CDR3 consists of 15 residues. This sequence joins TRBV7-3 and TRBJ2-7; tentative D call: TRBD2 (5 bases). Sequencing was carried out using PBMCs. This TCR came from a woman aged 40 to 50 in good health and CMV-seronegative. In nucleotides, the CDR3 is TGTGCCAGCAGCCCCCTCCCGGGAAGCTCCTACGAGCAGTACTTC. Translating gives CASSPLPGSSYEQYF. The full variable domain, rest sourced from reference TRBV7-3 and TRBJ2-7, is GAGVSQTPSNKVTEKGKYVELRCDPISGHTALYWYRQSLGQGPEFLIYFQGTGAADDSGLPNDRFFAVRPEGSVSTLKIQRTERGDSAVYLCASSPLPGSSYEQYFGPGTRLTVT.